The T cell receptor (beta chain) under discussion was sequenced for a study of blood T cells in healthy people across ages. For the second PCR, which ran for 7 to 11 cycles, a sample-barcoded 5' primer and a J-beta primer mix were used. TCRdb analysed the 5' RACE reads with MiXCR anew, one entry per CDR3 protein. The sample lists some 690,000 distinct CDR3 sequences, 20% to 25% occurring once. Germline assignment: CDR1 MDHEN and CDR2 SYDVKM. The CDR3 has 16 residues. The V gene end was trimmed by 6 bases and the J gene end by 5 bases; junction bases not matched to a gene: 11. Each donor had roughly 10 milliliters of peripheral blood drawn. Every sample had a minimum of 6.5 million PBMCs isolated. General study findings and limits: What prevented conclusive comparison of naive and antigen-experienced cells was that PBMCs were unsorted.

Note on this clonotype: No antigen is known for it.

This clonotype was obtained from a man in his sixties or seventies in good health. Source material: blood. The chain links TRBV28 to TRBJ1-4, with TRBD1 matching 8 bases. The CDR3 DNA reads as TGTGCCAGCAGCGGACAGGGCACTGGAGGAAATGAAAAACTGTTTTTT. This sequence encodes CASSGQGTGGNEKLFF.